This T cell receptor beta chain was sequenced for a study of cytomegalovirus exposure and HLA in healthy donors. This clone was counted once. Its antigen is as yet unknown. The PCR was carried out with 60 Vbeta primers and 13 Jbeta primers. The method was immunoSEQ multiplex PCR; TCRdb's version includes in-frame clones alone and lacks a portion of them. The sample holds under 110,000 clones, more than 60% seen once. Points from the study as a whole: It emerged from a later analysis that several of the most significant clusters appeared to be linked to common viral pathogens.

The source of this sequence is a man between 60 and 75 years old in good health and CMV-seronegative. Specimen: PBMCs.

The CDR3 loop reads CASSQGQGKDNEQFF. CDR3 DNA sequence: TGTGCCAGCAGTCAGGGACAGGGAAAGGACAATGAGCAGTTCTTC. The rearrangement joins TRBV6-4 to TRBJ2-1; 9 bases fit TRBD1. This CDR3 comprises 15 residues. CDR1 is MRHNA and CDR2 is SNTAGT in the germline V gene. V lost 5 bases to trimming and J lost 5 bases; unmatched junction nucleotides: 7.